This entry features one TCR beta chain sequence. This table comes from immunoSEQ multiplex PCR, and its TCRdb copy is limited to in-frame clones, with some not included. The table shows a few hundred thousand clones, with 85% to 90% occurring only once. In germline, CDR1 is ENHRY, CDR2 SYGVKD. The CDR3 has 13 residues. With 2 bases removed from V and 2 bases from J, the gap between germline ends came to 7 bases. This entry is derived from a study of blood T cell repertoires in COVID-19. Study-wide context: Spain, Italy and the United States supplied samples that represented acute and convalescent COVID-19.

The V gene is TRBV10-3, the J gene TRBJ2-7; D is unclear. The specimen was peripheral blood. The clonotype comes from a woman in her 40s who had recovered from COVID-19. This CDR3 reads CAISEHSTYEQYF. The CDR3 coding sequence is TGTGCCATCAGTGAGCACAGCACCTACGAGCAGTACTTC.